These 31 T cell receptor beta chains were all obtained from the same sample, sequenced in a study of OX40 agonist ivuxolimab in advanced cancers. Produced via immunoSEQ multiplex PCR; TCRdb's table is partial and in-frame only. Of 20,000 to 25,000 clones listed, approximately 80% are singletons. The sample here was CD4+ or CD8+ T cells sorted from blood, taken in a trial of the OX40 agonist ivuxolimab. The receptors were sampled from an adult with an advanced solid tumor such as melanoma, head and neck, liver or kidney cancer.

The CDR3 region has the DNA TGCGCCAGCAGCCCCTCCGTCGGGGGGGATACAGATACGCAGTATTTT. Amino acids: CASSPSVGGDTDTQYF. The chain has TRBV5-1 and TRBJ2-3; 8 nucleotides match TRBD2. V dropped 4 bases and J dropped 3; count of bases not matched to a gene: 10. This CDR3 is built from 16 residues. The V gene's germline CDR1 is SGHRS and CDR2 YFSETQ.

The chain has TRBV25-1 and TRBJ2-5; D is unclear. CDR3 length: 13 residues. Trimming left V 3 bases short and J 0 bases short, with 5 bases between. The germline CDR1 and CDR2 sequences are MGHDK and SYGVNS. CDR3 coding DNA: TGTGCCAGCAGTGATGGCCACCAAGAGACCCAGTACTTC. Translation gives CASSDGHQETQYF.

The chain combines TRBV6-5 with TRBJ1-1; the D is unclear. CDR1 is MNHEY and CDR2 is SVGAGI in the germline V gene. The CDR3 extends over 13 amino acids. Trimming shortened V by 7 bases and J by 1 base, and 10 bases separated the two germline ends. This chain's CDR3 is CASKARRNTEAFF. The DNA for the CDR3 is TGTGCCAGCAAGGCCAGGAGGAACACTGAAGCTTTCTTT.

V is TRBV7-9 and J is TRBJ1-2; maybe TRBD1 (6 bases). V was shortened by 3 bases and J by 6 bases, with 11 bases between the two germline ends. The germline CDR1 and CDR2 sequences are SEHNR and FQNEAQ (reference sequence). CDR3 length: 13 residues. The chain's CDR3 is CASSFPGTHGYTF. CDR3 DNA sequence: TGTGCCAGCAGCTTTCCTGGGACACATGGCTACACCTTC.

This clone was detected only once. J is TRBJ1-2 and V is TRBV9, with D tentatively TRBD1 (5 bases). This CDR3 has 14 residues. CDR1 and CDR2 (germline): SGDLS, YYNGEE. Trimming stripped 3 bases from V and 8 bases from J, with 17 bases between. CDR3 nucleotides: TGTGCCAGCAGCGCCGGGGACTCATCCAGCGGCTACACCTTC. This gives the protein CASSAGDSSSGYTF.

The chain has TRBV28 and TRBJ2-3, with 15 bases that match TRBD2. Germline V CDR1 and CDR2: MDHEN, SYDVKM. The CDR3 length is 21 residues. The ends lost 3 bases at V and 6 bases at J; junction bases unmatched: 19. CDR3 DNA: TGTGCCAGCAGTTTTCCTTTAGACAGACGGACTAGCGGGGGGGATGTCGATACGCAGTATTTT. Translated: CASSFPLDRRTSGGDVDTQYF.

The rearrangement uses TRBV5-1 and TRBJ2-7; D is undetermined. Trimming removed 0 bases at V and 7 bases at J, with 17 bases between. The CDR3 totals 15 residues. Germline V gene lookup returns CDR1 SGHRS and CDR2 YFSETQ. The CDR3 bases are TGCGCCAGCAGCTTGGAAGGGTACCGCCTGGGGGAGCAGTACTTC. Its translation: CASSLEGYRLGEQYF.

The chain couples TRBV18 to TRBJ2-5, with a tentative D call TRBD2 (5 bases). The V and J ends lost 2 bases and 2 bases respectively, with 9 bases between them. The length of the CDR3 is 14 residues. CDR1 and CDR2 from the germline V gene are KGHSH and LQKENI. CDR3 sequence (DNA): TGTGCCAGCTCACCATTGGACTCTCAAGAGACCCAGTACTTC. This translates into CASSPLDSQETQYF. Full variable domain (remainder filled in from reference TRBV18 and TRBJ2-5): NAGVMQNPRHLVRRRGQEARLRCSPMKGHSHVYWYRQLPEEGLKFMVYLQKENIIDESGMPKERFSAEFPKEGPSILRIQQVVRGDSAAYFCASSPLDSQETQYFGPGTRLLVL.

This rearrangement joins TRBV7-2 to TRBJ2-1; D is possibly TRBD1 (6 bases). Trimming left V 8 bases short and J 7 bases short, with 15 bases between. The CDR3 has 13 amino acids. Germline-derived CDR1 and CDR2 are SGHTA and FQGNSA. The CDR3, as DNA: TGTGCCAGCTGGCAGGGGCAGGGAAATGAGCAGTTCTTC. Its translation is CASWQGQGNEQFF.

The CDR3 bases are TGTGCCAGCAGCTTGGGGGCCAGGACAGTCCAGGGCACAGGATATGGCTACACCTTC. Residues: CASSLGARTVQGTGYGYTF. The genes are TRBV5-5 and TRBJ1-2, with D perhaps matching TRBD1 (6 bases). The CDR3 loop spans 19 amino acids. Germline values: CDR1 SGHKS, CDR2 YYEKEE (reference sequence). Trimming took off 0 bases at V and 5 bases at J, with 26 bases between the two ends.

This chain joins TRBV5-1 and TRBJ1-1; possibly TRBD1 for D (6 bases). The V gene lost 0 bases and the J gene lost 1 base, with 7 bases spanning the gap. CDR3 length equals 14 residues. From germline, CDR1 is SGHRS and CDR2 YFSETQ. Here the CDR3 DNA reads TGCGCCAGCAGCTTGGGAGGGGGGAACACTGAAGCTTTCTTT. Protein: CASSLGGGNTEAFF.

The chain carries TRBV28 and TRBJ2-1; TRBD1 aligns across 12 bases. V shed 5 bases, J shed 4 bases, and the junction held 3 bases outside the gene matches. Germline CDR1 and CDR2: MDHEN and SYDVKM. CDR3 length: 15 amino acids. The DNA of the CDR3 is TGTGCCAGCAGTATGGGACAGGGGGCTTACAATGAGCAGTTCTTC. It codes for CASSMGQGAYNEQFF. The full variable domain, completed using reference TRBV28 and TRBJ2-1, is DVKVTQSSRYLVKRTGEKVFLECVQDMDHENMFWYRQDPGLGLRLIYFSYDVKMKEKGDIPEGYSVSREKKERFSLILESASTNQTSMYLCASSMGQGAYNEQFFGPGTRLTVL.

The chain combines TRBV7-2 with TRBJ2-1, with D perhaps being TRBD1 or TRBD2 (5 bases each). CDR3 length equals 15 residues. With 4 bases removed from V and 6 bases from J, the gap between germline ends came to 16 bases. CDR1 and CDR2 (germline): SGHTA, FQGNSA. The CDR3 nucleotides read TGTGCCAGCAGCTCCGCTCGGGGCGCAGGCAATGAGCAGTTCTTC. Translating gives CASSSARGAGNEQFF.

This clone was seen more than once but under ten times. The J gene is TRBJ2-2, the V gene TRBV5-1; 10 bases are shared with TRBD2. From germline, CDR1 is SGHRS and CDR2 YFSETQ. This CDR3 is 19 amino acids long. Trimming removed 3 bases from V and 5 bases from J; junction bases left unmatched: 16. DNA for the CDR3: TGCGCCAGCAGCTCCGGAGGGCTAGCGGGAGCAGTAGGGACCGGGGAGCTGTTTTTT. It yields the protein CASSSGGLAGAVGTGELFF.

V and J are TRBV5-1 and TRBJ1-1, with a possible D match to TRBD1 (6 bases). The germline V gene encodes CDR1 SGHRS and CDR2 YFSETQ. Deletions cut 0 bases from V and 4 bases from J, with 16 bases between. The CDR3 is 16 amino acids. Here the CDR3 reads CASSLARETGGTEAFF. DNA for the CDR3: TGCGCCAGCAGCTTGGCCAGGGAGACAGGAGGCACTGAAGCTTTCTTT. Full variable domain (missing parts from reference TRBV5-1 and TRBJ1-1): KAGVTQTPRYLIKTRGQQVTLSCSPISGHRSVSWYQQTPGQGLQFLFEYFSETQRNKGNFPGRFSGRQFSNSRSEMNVSTLELGDSALYLCASSLARETGGTEAFFGQGTRLTVV.

The chain couples TRBV7-9 to TRBJ2-1; a weak D match, TRBD1 (5 bases). V shed 0 bases and J shed 8 bases, with 14 bases lying between them. This CDR3 has 15 residues. Germline V lookup: CDR1 SEHNR, CDR2 FQNEAQ (reference sequence). CDR3 nucleotides: TGTGCCAGCAGCTTAGCGCTAAGGGGCGTGGATGAGCAGTTCTTC. Residues: CASSLALRGVDEQFF.

This chain joins TRBV5-1 and TRBJ1-1; TRBD1 agrees at 7 bases. Trimming took 4 bases from V and 1 from J; bases not matched to a gene: 7. Per the germline V gene, CDR1 is SGHRS and CDR2 is YFSETQ. The CDR3 runs 15 residues. This CDR3 reads CASSLWTGTNTEAFF. The CDR3 DNA reads as TGCGCCAGCAGCCTCTGGACAGGTACGAACACTGAAGCTTTCTTT. The full variable domain, completed using reference TRBV5-1 and TRBJ1-1, is KAGVTQTPRYLIKTRGQQVTLSCSPISGHRSVSWYQQTPGQGLQFLFEYFSETQRNKGNFPGRFSGRQFSNSRSEMNVSTLELGDSALYLCASSLWTGTNTEAFFGQGTRLTVV.

The rearrangement uses TRBV5-1 and TRBJ2-3, with TRBD1 identical over 9 bases. CDR3 length: 15 residues. Germline lookup yields CDR1 SGHRS and CDR2 YFSETQ. J lost 1 base, V lost 2 bases, and 2 bases had no gene match. The CDR3 nucleotides read TGCGCCAGCAGCTTCGGGGACAGGGGCACAGATACGCAGTATTTT. Protein sequence: CASSFGDRGTDTQYF.

The chain joins TRBV23-1 to TRBJ1-5; no reliable D call. TRBV23-1 is reported as an ORF; its role is uncertain. The V end was cut by 5 bases, the J end by 10 bases, with 9 bases between. This CDR3 region has 11 residues. The CDR3 here is CASSVFFPQHF. CDR3 coding DNA: TGCGCCAGCAGTGTTTTCTTTCCCCAGCATTTT.

The chain couples TRBV5-1 to TRBJ2-3, with TRBD1 identical over 7 bases. V shed 2 bases and J 1 base; nucleotides not matched to a gene: 1. Germline lookup yields CDR1 SGHRS and CDR2 YFSETQ. The CDR3 has 14 amino acids. This CDR3 reads CASSFGQGTDTQYF. The CDR3 DNA reads as TGCGCCAGCAGCTTTGGACAGGGCACAGATACGCAGTATTTT.

This clone was counted only a few times. Here the CDR3 reads CAWSSQWTEAFF. In DNA form, the CDR3 reads TGTGCCTGGAGTTCTCAATGGACTGAAGCTTTCTTT. The chain couples TRBV30 to TRBJ1-1; D is ambiguous. The germline V and J ends were trimmed by 2 bases and 5 bases, with 9 bases remaining between them. Germline V gene sequence: CDR1 GTSNPN, CDR2 SVGIG (reference sequence). The CDR3 runs to 12 residues.

This chain connects TRBV5-4 to TRBJ1-1, with D uncertain. Germline CDR1 reads SGHNT; CDR2 reads YYREEE (reference sequence). Deletions cut 2 bases from V and 1 base from J, with 9 bases between. The CDR3 is made up of 14 amino acids. CDR3 DNA: TGTGCCAGCAGCTTCGGGCGGGGGAACACTGAAGCTTTCTTT. This sequence encodes CASSFGRGNTEAFF.

V usage is TRBV7-8 and J usage is TRBJ2-6; the D is unclear. The CDR3 is made up of 17 amino acids. Germline V gene lookup returns CDR1 SGHVS and CDR2 FQNEAQ. The V gene lost 5 bases and the J gene lost 5 bases, with 19 bases spanning the gap. DNA of the CDR3: TGTGCCAGCAGCACCTATTACCCACAAAGTCGGGCCAACGTCCTGACTTTC. Its protein product is CASSTYYPQSRANVLTF.

The chain's CDR3 is CAWSKGTDVNTGELFF. CDR3 bases: TGTGCCTGGAGTAAGGGGACAGATGTGAACACCGGGGAGCTGTTTTTT. This chain links TRBV30 with TRBJ2-2; 7 bases map to TRBD1. The CDR3 has 16 amino acids. Germline CDR1 GTSNPN, CDR2 SVGIG (reference sequence). Trimming took 2 bases from V and 1 from J; bases not matched to a gene: 7.

The chain couples TRBV7-9 to TRBJ1-4, with a possible D match to TRBD1 (5 bases). V was trimmed by 5 bases and J by 1 base, leaving 8 bases between them. The CDR3 sequence is 14 residues long. CDR1 is SEHNR, CDR2 FQNEAQ, per germline (reference sequence). Here the CDR3 DNA reads TGTGCCAGCAGCCCGGGGGGAACTAATGAAAAACTGTTTTTT. It encodes CASSPGGTNEKLFF.

The chain employs TRBV16 and TRBJ2-7, with 9 bases identical to TRBD1. The junction had 8 bases not matched to a gene; V was cut back by 4 bases and J by 4 bases. The CDR3 consists of 15 residues. The germline CDR1 and CDR2 sequences are KGHSY and FQNENV. Written as DNA, the CDR3 is TGTGCCAGCAGCCCCTCAGCGGGACAGGGATACGAGCAGTACTTC. Encoded protein: CASSPSAGQGYEQYF.

The rearrangement links TRBV7-2 to TRBJ2-7; TRBD1 agrees at 7 bases. CDR1 and CDR2 (germline): SGHTA, FQGNSA. The CDR3 is 14 residues long. V lost 5 bases to trimming and J lost 2 bases; unmatched junction nucleotides: 6. This chain's CDR3 is CASSRQGGPYEQYF. As DNA, the CDR3 is TGTGCCAGCAGCCGACAGGGCGGCCCCTACGAGCAGTACTTC. The whole variable domain, filled in from reference TRBV7-2 and TRBJ2-7, reads GAGVSQSPSNKVTEKGKDVELRCDPISGHTALYWYRQSLGQGLEFLIYFQGNSAPDKSGLPSDRFSAERTGGSVSTLTIQRTQQEDSAVYLCASSRQGGPYEQYFGPGTRLTVT.

In this sample, this clone turned up a few times. J is TRBJ2-2 and V is TRBV6-6; tentatively, D is TRBD1 (5 bases). Trimming left V 4 bases short and J 5 bases short, with 11 bases between. The length of the CDR3 is 14 residues. Looked up from germline, CDR1 is MNHNY and CDR2 is SVGAGI (reference sequence). The CDR3 is CASSFGRGTGELFF. As DNA, the CDR3 is TGTGCCAGCAGTTTCGGAAGGGGAACCGGGGAGCTGTTTTTT.

The rearrangement joins TRBV19 to TRBJ2-2; 8 bases align to TRBD1. Germline V gives CDR1 LNHDA, CDR2 SQIVND (reference sequence). With V trimmed by 7 bases and J by 4 bases, 8 bases remained unmatched. CDR3 length equals 15 residues. The CDR3 DNA is TGTGCCAGTACCACCGGACAGGGAAGCACCGGGGAGCTGTTTTTT. It yields the protein CASTTGQGSTGELFF.

The J gene is TRBJ1-2, the V gene TRBV7-2, with 7 bases aligning to TRBD1. J gave up 4 bases and V 1 base, and 6 bases lay outside the gene matches. Germline values: CDR1 SGHTA, CDR2 FQGNSA. The CDR3 has 15 amino acids. This chain's CDR3 is CASSLGQGVGYGYTF. The DNA of the CDR3 is TGTGCCAGCAGCTTAGGGCAGGGGGTCGGCTATGGCTACACCTTC.

The rearrangement links TRBV7-9 to TRBJ1-1; unclear D gene. Germline V gives CDR1 SEHNR, CDR2 FQNEAQ (reference sequence). Trimming left V 5 bases short and J 0 bases short, with 13 bases between. This CDR3 contains 15 residues. CDR3 sequence: CASSPPGLMNTEAFF. The CDR3 region has the DNA TGTGCCAGCAGCCCCCCCGGGTTGATGAACACTGAAGCTTTCTTT. The full variable domain, rest sourced from reference TRBV7-9 and TRBJ1-1, is DTGVSQNPRHKITKRGQNVTFRCDPISEHNRLYWYRQTLGQGPEFLTYFQNEAQLEKSRLLSDRFSAERPKGSFSTLEIQRTEQGDSAMYLCASSPPGLMNTEAFFGQGTRLTVV.